The 14 T cell receptor beta chains below come from one sample, sequenced in a study of blood T cell repertoires in COVID-19. The assay was immunoSEQ multiplex PCR, and TCRdb's table has in-frame clones only and misses some. Among around 240,000 clones listed, approximately 85% were seen once. Sequenced sample: PBMCs or T cells enriched from blood (not recorded which). These receptors originate from a woman between 50 and 59 years old who had recovered from COVID-19.

CDR3 in DNA: TGTGCCAGCAGCCCTCAGGGGGCCGCGGGTGAAAAACTGTTTTTT. Protein sequence: CASSPQGAAGEKLFF. V and J are TRBV7-9 and TRBJ1-4, with 8 bases fitting TRBD1. Germline V gene lookup returns CDR1 SEHNR and CDR2 FQNEAQ (reference sequence). V gave up 5 bases and J gave up 7 bases; unmatched junction bases: 9. The CDR3 consists of 15 residues. The whole variable domain, filled in from reference TRBV7-9 and TRBJ1-4, reads DTGVSQNPRHKITKRGQNVTFRCDPISEHNRLYWYRQTLGQGPEFLTYFQNEAQLEKSRLLSDRFSAERPKGSFSTLEIQRTEQGDSAMYLCASSPQGAAGEKLFFGSGTQLSVL.

V usage is TRBV21-1 and J usage is TRBJ2-5; the table calls TRBD1, which could not be checked here. TRBV21-1 is a known pseudogene. The CDR3 loop spans 17 amino acids. CDR3 DNA: TGTGCCAGCAGCAACTATCGTGACAGGGGTGGGAAAGAGACCCAGTACTTC. Amino acids: CASSNYRDRGGKETQYF.

The chain couples TRBV20-1 to TRBJ2-7; 7 bases are shared with TRBD2. Germline V CDR1 and CDR2: DFQATT, SNEGSKA (reference sequence). The CDR3 runs 15 residues. The V gene end was trimmed by 3 bases and the J gene end by 0 bases; junction bases not matched to a gene: 8. The DNA for the CDR3 is TGCAGTGCTAGTGGGGGTAGCGGGCCCTCCTACGAGCAGTACTTC. Protein product: CSASGGSGPSYEQYF.

The V and J genes are TRBV28 and TRBJ1-1, with 8 bases that match TRBD1. Germline V gives CDR1 MDHEN, CDR2 SYDVKM. CDR3 size: 14 residues. V gave up 5 bases and J gave up 3 bases; unmatched junction bases: 5. The CDR3 DNA reads TGTGCCAGCAGTGACGGACAGGGATACACTGAAGCTTTCTTT. Protein: CASSDGQGYTEAFF.

This rearrangement joins TRBV3-1 (or the pseudogene TRBV3-2) to TRBJ2-6; D perhaps matches TRBD1 (7 bases). Trimming stripped 1 base from V and 0 bases from J, with 13 bases between. CDR1 is LGHDT and CDR2 is YNNKEL in the germline V gene (reference sequence). The CDR3 runs to 18 residues. The CDR3 DNA sequence: TGTGCCAGCAGCCAAGCAGGGGGGCATGCCTCTGGGGCCAACGTCCTGACTTTC. Translation gives CASSQAGGHASGANVLTF.

This chain connects TRBV7-9 to TRBJ2-3, with 7 nucleotides matching TRBD1. CDR3 length: 15 amino acids. Germline CDR1 SEHNR, CDR2 FQNEAQ (reference sequence). J was trimmed by 3 bases and V by 6 bases; bases with no gene match: 9. The CDR3 sequence: CASRTTRQGTDTQYF. CDR3 DNA sequence: TGTGCCAGCAGAACGACACGACAGGGAACAGATACGCAGTATTTT.

The chain is built from TRBV5-4 and TRBJ1-6; unclear D gene. Per the germline V gene, CDR1 is SGHNT and CDR2 is YYREEE (reference sequence). The CDR3 contains 14 residues. Trimming cost V 0 bases and J 7 bases, with 8 bases left between them. In nucleotides, the CDR3 is TGTGCCAGCAGCTTGGATACTTCAAATTCACCCCTCCACTTT. Encoded protein: CASSLDTSNSPLHF.

This rearrangement joins TRBV11-2 to TRBJ2-5; D unresolved. The V end lost 5 bases, the J end lost 1 base, and 11 bases lay between the germline ends. Germline V gene lookup returns CDR1 SGHAT and CDR2 FQNNGV. This CDR3 region has 14 residues. The CDR3 is CASSPVTGQETQYF. The CDR3 DNA sequence: TGTGCCAGCAGCCCAGTAACGGGCCAAGAGACCCAGTACTTC.

The rearrangement links TRBV2 to TRBJ2-7; 9 nucleotides align to TRBD1. The germline V gene encodes CDR1 SNHLY and CDR2 FYNNEI. This CDR3 is built from 17 residues. J gave up 2 bases and V 4 bases, and 12 bases lay outside the gene matches. The CDR3 DNA sequence: TGTGCCAGCAGTGGGGTGCTCCGGGACAGGGTACCCTACGAGCAGTACTTC. Translation gives CASSGVLRDRVPYEQYF. Drawing the rest from reference TRBV2 and TRBJ2-7, the complete variable domain is EPEVTQTPSHQVTQMGQEVILRCVPISNHLYFYWYRQILGQKVEFLVSFYNNEISEKSEIFDDQFSVERPDGSNFTLKIRSTKLEDSAMYFCASSGVLRDRVPYEQYFGPGTRLTVT.

In nucleotides, the CDR3 is TGTGCCAGCAGTTGGGACAGGGAGTTTGGAAATCAGCCCCAGCATTTT. Its protein is CASSWDREFGNQPQHF. The chain combines TRBV2 with TRBJ1-5; 9 bases agree with TRBD1. CDR1 is SNHLY and CDR2 is FYNNEI in the germline V gene. Losses at the gene ends were 5 bases for V and 4 bases for J; bases not matched to a gene: 9. The CDR3 has 16 residues.

This chain uses TRBV5-1 with TRBJ2-2; the D gene is possibly TRBD1 (6 bases). The CDR3 is made up of 14 amino acids. CDR1 and CDR2 from the germline V gene are SGHRS and YFSETQ. Trimming took off 5 bases at V and 2 bases at J, with 10 bases between the two ends. The CDR3: CASRKQGNTGELFF. CDR3 nucleotides: TGCGCCAGCAGGAAACAGGGCAACACCGGGGAGCTGTTTTTT.

V and J are TRBV2 and TRBJ1-5; D gene ambiguous. The CDR3 is 14 residues long. Germline V lookup: CDR1 SNHLY, CDR2 FYNNEI. V lost 7 bases to trimming and J lost 3 bases, with 13 bases between them. The CDR3 loop is CASNPGPVNQPQHF. CDR3 coding DNA: TGTGCCAGCAATCCCGGTCCTGTCAATCAGCCCCAGCATTTT.

The chain combines TRBV7-6 with TRBJ2-7; tentative D call: TRBD2 (5 bases). The germline gives CDR1 SGHVS, CDR2 FNYEAQ. The CDR3 totals 13 residues. V shed 5 bases and J shed 3 bases, with 11 bases lying between them. CDR3 sequence reads: CASSAEDLYEQYF. CDR3 nucleotides: TGTGCCAGCAGCGCGGAGGACCTCTACGAGCAGTACTTC.

This rearrangement joins TRBV28 to TRBJ1-3, with D maybe TRBD1 (6 bases). V lost 2 bases, J lost 4 bases, and 6 bases lay in between. This CDR3 has 13 residues. Germline CDR1 and CDR2: MDHEN and SYDVKM. CDR3 nucleotides: TGTGCCAGCAGTTTAAGGGGGGGAAACACCATATATTTT. This sequence encodes CASSLRGGNTIYF.